This TCR beta chain came from a study of blood T cell repertoires in COVID-19. For the study at large: Researchers got acute and convalescent COVID-19 samples from the United States, Italy and Spain. T cells, B-cell-depleted T cells, or PBMCs provided the cDNA or gDNA that served as material.

The ends lost 4 bases at V and 8 bases at J; junction bases unmatched: 11. Per the germline V gene, CDR1 is LGHNT and CDR2 is FRNRAP. CDR3 length equals 15 residues. Cohorts were based on clinical histories the participants reported. Original methodology: It was from reference gene primer amplification that nucleated cell counts were estimated. The method was immunoSEQ multiplex PCR; TCRdb's version includes in-frame clones alone and lacks a portion of them. The V and J calls and the clone size are those of that table, but D and trimming were determined from the DNA. Among about 210,000 clones listed, 81% were seen once.

The sequence came from a woman aged 50 to 65 with acute COVID-19. The rearrangement links TRBV12-5 to TRBJ1-1; 9 bases map to TRBD1. Specimen: PBMCs or T cells enriched from blood (not recorded which). Written as DNA, the CDR3 is TGTGCTAGTGGTTCCATATCACCGGGACAGGGAGAAGCTTTCTTT. It translates to CASGSISPGQGEAFF. Filled out from reference TRBV12-5 and TRBJ1-1, the complete variable domain reads DARVTQTPRHKVTEMGQEVTMRCQPILGHNTVFWYRQTMMQGLELLAYFRNRAPLDDSGMPKDRFSAEMPDATLATLKIQPSEPRDSAVYFCASGSISPGQGEAFFGQGTRLTVV.